These 20 T cell receptor beta chains originate from one sample sequenced in a study of T cells in Graves' hyperthyroidism and ophthalmopathy (dated by TCRdb to between 2018 and 2021). Library preparation used multiplex PCR. The listed sequencing device is Illumina HiSeq 2000. The TCR beta CDR3 regions were amplified from the RNA transcripts. The TCR CDR3 was subjected to a first round of RT-PCR using the HTBI primer set and the Qiagen OneStep RT-PCR kit. TCRdb reworked the public reads: Q25 trimming with fastp, MiXCR clone assembly, productive beta chains retained. Duplicate CDR3 protein sequences are folded into a single record with the most common DNA and genes. Within this sample are approximately 510,000 distinct CDR3 sequences, with approximately 49% of them counted one time only. About two fifths of the sample rests with the top ten. The sample taken for sequencing was peripheral blood or thyroid tissue (not recorded which). The receptors originated from an adult woman with Graves' disease, either hyperthyroidism or ophthalmopathy (not recorded which).

This clonotype came up many times. The chain links TRBV5-6 to TRBJ2-7, with 7 bases lining up with TRBD1. The CDR3 consists of 14 residues. Trimming removed 4 bases from V and 2 bases from J; junction bases left unmatched: 6. Per germline, CDR1 SGHDT and CDR2 YYEEEE. In DNA, the CDR3 is TGTGCCAGCAGCCAAACAGGGGTAGCCTACGAGCAGTACTTC. Amino acid sequence: CASSQTGVAYEQYF.

This chain connects TRBV6-5 to TRBJ1-2; no clear D gene. With 6 bases removed from V and 1 base from J, the gap between germline ends came to 6 bases. Germline loops: CDR1 MNHEY, CDR2 SVGAGI. CDR3 length: 12 amino acids. The CDR3 DNA is TGTGCCAGCAGACCGAATAACTATGGCTACACCTTC. It is translated as CASRPNNYGYTF.

This clonotype was seen a single time. J is TRBJ1-2 and V is TRBV25-1; a possible D gene is TRBD1 (5 bases). This CDR3 contains 14 residues. Per germline, CDR1 MGHDK and CDR2 SYGVNS. V gave up 5 bases and J gave up 8 bases, with 18 bases separating them. CDR3 protein: CASSNRDRALGYTF. The CDR3 nucleotides are TGTGCCAGCAGTAACCGGGACCGGGCCTTAGGCTACACCTTC.

Remarks on this clonotype: An end of the junction does not agree with germline; a read error may underlie this. The chain has TRBV12-3 or TRBV12-4 and TRBJ2-5; D remains unclear. This CDR3 contains 9 residues. The CDR3 region is CTSSLVRDF. CDR3 nucleotide sequence: TGTACCAGCAGTTTGGTACGGGACTTC.

The chain employs TRBV15 and TRBJ2-7; TRBD1 aligns across 8 bases. The CDR3 loop spans 17 amino acids. With V trimmed by 4 bases and J by 0 bases, 11 bases remained unmatched. From germline, CDR1 is LNHNV and CDR2 YYDKDF (reference sequence). The CDR3 reads CATSTTLGQGSSYEQYF. CDR3 bases: TGTGCCACCAGCACCACCTTAGGACAGGGTAGCTCCTACGAGCAGTACTTC.

This clonotype has just a few counts. This rearrangement joins TRBV25-1 to TRBJ1-4; a weak D match, TRBD1 (6 bases). Deletions cut 5 bases from V and 7 bases from J, with 14 bases between. CDR3 length equals 14 residues. Looked up from germline, CDR1 is MGHDK and CDR2 is SYGVNS. The CDR3 spells CASSWGGGGEKLFF. As DNA, the CDR3 is TGTGCCAGCAGTTGGGGTGGAGGGGGTGAAAAACTGTTTTTT.

This clonotype has a handful of counts. The CDR3 coding sequence is TGTGCCAGCAGGATGGCAGGGGATTCACCCCTCCACTTT. This sequence encodes CASRMAGDSPLHF. This chain joins TRBV7-9 and TRBJ1-6, with D maybe TRBD1 (6 bases). CDR1 is SEHNR, CDR2 FQNEAQ, per germline (reference sequence). The V and J ends lost 6 bases and 8 bases respectively, with 11 bases between them. The CDR3 contains 13 residues.

Many counts were recorded for this clonotype. The genes are TRBV29-1 and TRBJ2-5, with 7 bases fitting TRBD1. This CDR3 contains 15 residues. Germline CDR1 SQVTM, CDR2 ANQGSEA. The V segment lost 4 bases and the J segment 0 bases; nucleotides outside the gene matches: 8. The CDR3: CSVAGQGQNQETQYF. DNA of the CDR3: TGCAGCGTTGCGGGGCAGGGACAGAACCAAGAGACCCAGTACTTC.

The chain joins TRBV20-1 to TRBJ2-7, with 9 bases matching TRBD2. This CDR3 has 14 residues. Trimming removed 5 bases from V and 9 bases from J; junction bases left unmatched: 14. Germline CDR1 reads DFQATT; CDR2 reads SNEGSKA (reference sequence). The CDR3: CSASMGASGTWQYF. CDR3 DNA sequence: TGCAGTGCTTCCATGGGGGCTAGCGGGACTTGGCAGTACTTC.

V gene TRBV7-2 combines with J gene TRBJ1-1; D call uncertain. Germline loops: CDR1 SGHTA, CDR2 FQGNSA. The ends were cut back, 5 bases at V and 5 bases at J, with 12 bases in the middle. This CDR3 is built from 13 residues. CDR3 in amino acids: CASSPGRSTEAFF. The CDR3 nucleotides read TGTGCCAGCAGCCCCGGGAGAAGTACTGAAGCTTTCTTT.

The chain uses TRBV20-1 and TRBJ1-5; D not certain. CDR3 length equals 14 residues. Trimming pared 0 bases from V and 0 bases from J, leaving 6 bases between. Per the germline V gene, CDR1 is DFQATT and CDR2 is SNEGSKA (reference sequence). The CDR3 loop is CSAREGNSNQPQHF. CDR3 DNA: TGCAGTGCTAGAGAGGGGAATAGCAATCAGCCCCAGCATTTT.

This chain joins TRBV2 and TRBJ2-6; D might be TRBD2 (7 bases). V was clipped by 1 base and J by 1 base, with 11 bases between them. CDR1 is SNHLY, CDR2 FYNNEI, per germline. The CDR3 is made up of 17 amino acids. CDR3 region: CASSEGGGTSGANVLTF. The CDR3 bases are TGTGCCAGCAGTGAAGGGGGGGGGACATCTGGGGCCAACGTCCTGACTTTC.

This chain links TRBV5-8 with TRBJ2-5, with 8 bases fitting TRBD1. V was pared by 5 bases and J by 9 bases, with 12 bases of the junction left unmatched. Looked up from germline, CDR1 is SGHTS and CDR2 is YDEGEE. This CDR3 comprises 14 residues. This chain's CDR3 is CASSSDRDNQPQYF. DNA of the CDR3: TGTGCCAGCAGTTCGGACAGGGATAACCAGCCCCAGTACTTC.

This clonotype came up a few times. The chain carries TRBV15 and TRBJ1-1; the D is unclear. Per the germline V gene, CDR1 is LNHNV and CDR2 is YYDKDF (reference sequence). Deletions cut 0 bases from V and 4 bases from J, with 9 bases between. CDR3 length: 14 residues. As DNA, the CDR3 is TGTGCCACCAGCAGAGACCAAGGAGGCACTGAAGCTTTCTTT. Residues: CATSRDQGGTEAFF.

The V and J genes are TRBV4-3 and TRBJ2-7; D is unclear. This CDR3 is 15 amino acids long. Germline V gene sequence: CDR1 LGHNA, CDR2 YSLEER. V lost 0 bases, J lost 3 bases, and 12 bases lay in between. The CDR3 loop is CASSQEVTVSYEQYF. The CDR3 nucleotides read TGCGCCAGCAGCCAAGAGGTTACAGTCAGCTACGAGCAGTACTTC.

As concerns this clonotype: An end of the junction differs from the germline gene, which may be a read error. V is TRBV9 and J is TRBJ2-5; D is unclear. Germline CDR1 and CDR2: SGDLS and YYNGEE. CDR3 length equals 13 residues. This chain's CDR3 is CASGVGSVETQYF. The CDR3 DNA follows: TGTGCCAGCGGCGTAGGGTCTGTAGAGACCCAGTACTTC.

The sample holds a few counts of this clonotype. V is TRBV28 and J is TRBJ2-5; a weak D match, TRBD2 (6 bases). V was cut by 6 bases and J by 0 bases, with 20 bases left in between. The CDR3 extends over 17 amino acids. Germline CDR1 reads MDHEN; CDR2 reads SYDVKM. CDR3 sequence reads: CASSPLSFRDYQETQYF. Here the CDR3 DNA reads TGTGCCAGCAGCCCTCTAAGTTTCCGGGACTACCAAGAGACCCAGTACTTC.

This sequence joins TRBV11-2 and TRBJ2-7, with D tentatively TRBD2 (6 bases). From germline, CDR1 is SGHAT and CDR2 FQNNGV. V lost 1 base and J 2 bases, leaving 9 bases between the germline ends. The CDR3 covers 14 residues. The CDR3 sequence: CASSLGLATYEQYF. The CDR3 nucleotides read TGTGCCAGCAGCTTAGGGCTAGCGACCTACGAGCAGTACTTC.

The chain links TRBV27 to TRBJ1-1, with 7 positions matching TRBD1. Germline V gene lookup returns CDR1 MNHEY and CDR2 SMNVEV (reference sequence). The CDR3 totals 14 residues. The ends lost 5 bases at V and 6 bases at J; junction bases unmatched: 9. Here the CDR3 DNA reads TGTGCCAGCAGTCCCAACAGGGGTAGGTCTGAAGCTTTCTTT. This encodes CASSPNRGRSEAFF.

DNA for the CDR3: TGTGCCATCGGGGGGACTGGGGCCAACGTCCTGACTTTC. It translates to CAIGGTGANVLTF. The genes are TRBV10-3 and TRBJ2-6, with D possibly matching TRBD2 (6 bases). CDR3 length: 13 amino acids. Germline-derived CDR1 and CDR2 are ENHRY and SYGVKD. The ends were cut back, 8 bases at V and 2 bases at J, with 7 bases in the middle.